Included here is one TCR beta chain sequence, with context. It has no known antigen specificity. No base quality values were provided; no much bigger clone lies one nucleotide off. The data stem from a study of beta chain features in type 1 diabetes (dated by TCRdb to between 2018 and 2020). Regarding the research as a whole: Patients and healthy donors did not differ in mean age, gender distribution, total cell number or subset yield. A total of roughly 99,000,000 sorted cells were examined across all samples, and the number of cells per subset was strongly correlated with RNA yield. In the study, TCRB repertoires of sorted circulating CD4+ T cell subsets from recently diagnosed type 1 diabetes patients were compared with those of matched healthy donors. Regulatory and stem cell-like memory subsets were obtained from only 8 patients and roughly eight healthy donors, while naive and central memory subsets were obtained from all 30 or so donors.

Each donor gave one peripheral blood draw, about 110 mL on average, collected into heparinised tubes. A BD FACSAria II and a panel including CD45RO, CCR7, CD25, CD127, CD95 and CD27 were used to sort naive, central memory, regulatory and stem cell-like memory CD4+ T cells. Purity was above 98% for every sorted population. PBMCs were isolated right away by Lymphoprep density gradient centrifugation and were stained directly, without culture. So that batch effects would be minimized, each experiment stained and sorted samples in pairs, pairing one healthy donor with one patient. The entire isolated RNA was reverse transcribed using the High Capacity cDNA Reverse Transcription Kit, and thus expressed TCRB transcripts were sequenced. Deep immunoSEQ sequencing was applied to naive, central memory and regulatory T cell samples, giving an average of roughly 3.5 million total reads per sample. After sorted cells were lysed in RLT buffer, RNA was extracted with DNase-treated RNeasy Micro or Mini kits, with the choice depending on cell number. Each cell subset was processed separately to prevent cross-contamination, with patient and healthy donor samples processed together. The immunoSEQ multiplex PCR was used to amplify TCRB sequences from cDNA, yielding 87-bp fragments that span the CDR3 region. The amplicons were sequenced using the Illumina HiSeq platform. In the source study's methods: PCR bias was corrected computationally using synthetic template baselines, and reads within Hamming distance 2 were collapsed, with unmergeable singletons discarded. Reads were aligned against IMGT to assign V, D and J genes, CDR3 length and insertions or deletions at six rearrangement sites. Clonotype counts were normalized to sorted cell number within each subset before computing true diversity and Gini coefficients with the tcR R package. The overlap coefficient, calculated on TCRB nucleotide sequences, was used to measure repertoire sharing. Out-of-frame TCRB sequences from naive cells were analyzed to stand in for the pre-selection repertoire. Here the immuneACCESS table is served through TCRdb, limited to in-frame sequences with V and J called. Missing clones are a known gap in these copies; in checked studies unresolved V genes cover under half, and the rest lacks a known reason. V and J calls and clone size are those listed in that table; D and trimming were worked out from the DNA. For this sample there are 600,000 to 700,000 clones; around an eighth appear just once. Of the sample, roughly 0.12% is held by the ten largest clones.

Germline trimming amounts to 6 bases on V and 4 bases on J, with 5 as the count of junction bases outside the gene matches. The germline V gene yields MGHDK for CDR1 and SYGVNS for CDR2. The CDR3 runs 14 residues from the cysteine to the phenylalanine. Kept here is only the CDR3 DNA, which spans 42 bases and is read in frame from base 1. The study at large found these results: Naive, central memory and regulatory TCRB repertoires appeared to be more alike among patients than among healthy donors. At VDJ recombination sites, type 1 diabetes patients had fewer insertions and more deleted nucleotides, which implies abnormalities in thymic rearrangement. HLA sub-analyses involved small numbers of individuals, so any influence of HLA type on TCRB rearrangement remained unresolved. Because cDNA was sequenced instead of genomic DNA, activated cells with high expression could be over-represented, although the groups did not differ in activation or CD3 levels. Type 1 diabetes patients showed a moderate but significant shortening of TCRB CDR3 length in all four CD4+ subsets. PCR may preferentially amplify shorter templates, but because patient and control samples were amplified and corrected together, any resulting skew would affect both groups equally.

The rearrangement combines TRBV25-1 with TRBJ2-2, with 7 bases in between that match TRBD1. Sequencing was carried out using naive CD4+ T cells from blood. The cell subset or site label of this sample denotes: true naive CD4+ T cells. The receptor was isolated from a young man with type 1 diabetes. CDR3 region: CASRETGSTGELFF. The DNA reads TGTGCCAGCAGAGAGACAGGGAGCACCGGGGAGCTGTTTTTT.